The T cell receptor (beta chain) described here comes from a study of blood T cell repertoires in COVID-19. For the study at large: There were acute and convalescent COVID-19 samples, and they came from the United States, Italy and Spain. Sources were T cells, B-cell-depleted T cells, or PBMCs; the material itself was cDNA or gDNA.

Germline assignment: CDR1 KGHSH and CDR2 LQKENI. With 3 bases clipped from V and 5 bases from J, the junction kept 21 bases outside the gene matches. This CDR3 region has 21 residues. Authors' data handling: Using reference gene primer amplification, nucleated cell counts were estimated. Generated by immunoSEQ multiplex PCR, the TCRdb table keeps only in-frame clones and is missing some. The D gene and trimming were derived from the DNA, and the V and J assignments and clone size from that table. This table has approximately 150,000 clones, 84% appearing once. This receptor was taken from a human donor in a cohort sampled during active COVID-19. Sample: peripheral blood. The rearrangement links TRBV18 to TRBJ2-2, with 10 bases identical to TRBD1. CDR3 protein: CASSPASVIYSGTGATGELFF. The CDR3 region has the DNA TGTGCCAGCTCACCGGCAAGCGTCATATATTCCGGGACAGGGGCGACCGGGGAGCTGTTTTTT.